A single sample is the source of the 9 T cell receptor beta chains below, sequenced in a study of identical twins. TCRdb reanalysed the 5' RACE reads using MiXCR and keeps one entry per CDR3 protein. The sample includes around 680,000 distinct CDR3 sequences, approximately 9% of them seen just once. These data were likewise used in another study, on yellow fever vaccine responses in identical twins.

Sample: PBMCs. Receptor source: a woman between 18 and 29 years old in good health.

This chain connects TRBV5-6 to TRBJ2-3; weak D call: TRBD2 (5 bases). CDR1 is SGHDT and CDR2 is YYEEEE in the germline V gene. The CDR3 runs 16 residues. The germline V and J ends were trimmed by 4 bases and 5 bases, with 20 bases remaining between them. CDR3 nucleotides: TGTGCCAGCAGCCTCCTAGTAGCGAATTTAAGAGATACGCAGTATTTT. It codes for CASSLLVANLRDTQYF.

V is TRBV13 and J is TRBJ2-1, with D possibly TRBD2 on 6 matching bases. This CDR3 spans 13 amino acids. In germline, CDR1 is PRHDT, CDR2 FYEKMQ (reference sequence). V dropped 6 bases and J dropped 3 bases, with 9 bases sitting between them. CDR3 nucleotide sequence: TGTGCCAGCAGGACGGGGGTCTACAATGAGCAGTTCTTC. Translated, it gives CASRTGVYNEQFF.

The V call is TRBV25-1, the J call TRBJ1-2; D gene uncertain. The CDR3 has 12 amino acids. CDR1 is MGHDK and CDR2 is SYGVNS in the germline V gene. With 4 bases removed from V and 5 bases from J, the gap between germline ends came to 8 bases. CDR3 residues: CASSGPVYGYTF. As DNA, the CDR3 is TGTGCCAGCAGTGGTCCGGTTTATGGCTACACCTTC.

The chain joins TRBV7-9 to TRBJ2-5, with D possibly being TRBD2 (5 bases). CDR3 size: 16 residues. V was clipped by 2 bases and J by 5 bases, with 18 bases between them. The germline CDR1 and CDR2 sequences are SEHNR and FQNEAQ (reference sequence). This chain's CDR3 is CASSLNGNSPLETQYF. CDR3 DNA: TGTGCCAGCAGCTTAAACGGGAACTCCCCACTGGAGACCCAGTACTTC. The entire variable domain, with the rest obtained from reference TRBV7-9 and TRBJ2-5, is as follows: DTGVSQNPRHKITKRGQNVTFRCDPISEHNRLYWYRQTLGQGPEFLTYFQNEAQLEKSRLLSDRFSAERPKGSFSTLEIQRTEQGDSAMYLCASSLNGNSPLETQYFGPGTRLLVL.

This clonotype was seen only once. The gene calls are TRBV24-1 and TRBJ2-7, with TRBD2 identical over 11 bases. Unmatched junction bases numbered 5, after V lost 1 base and J lost 7 bases. Germline CDR1 reads KGHDR; CDR2 reads SFDVKD. This CDR3 spans 15 amino acids. CDR3 sequence: CATSDFTSGGVEQYF. The CDR3 region has the DNA TGTGCCACCAGTGATTTTACTAGCGGGGGCGTGGAGCAGTACTTC.

This clonotype was seen a few times. The chain uses TRBV4-3 and TRBJ2-2; 12 bases map to TRBD2. The germline gives CDR1 LGHNA, CDR2 YSLEER. The CDR3 loop spans 16 amino acids. V shed 3 bases and J 5 bases; nucleotides not matched to a gene: 4. The CDR3 is CASSQTSGSRTGELFF. DNA for the CDR3: TGCGCCAGCAGCCAGACTAGCGGGAGTAGGACCGGGGAGCTGTTTTTT.

V is TRBV27 and J is TRBJ2-7; 10 positions agree with TRBD1. The CDR3 has 15 residues. With V trimmed by 6 bases and J by 5 bases, 10 bases remained unmatched. Germline loops: CDR1 MNHEY, CDR2 SMNVEV (reference sequence). As DNA, the CDR3 is TGTGCCAGCAGCCTCGACAGGGGGCGCGAAAACGAGCAGTACTTC. Translation: CASSLDRGRENEQYF.

The chain has TRBV6-1 and TRBJ1-4; the D is unclear. This CDR3 has 15 amino acids. V gave up 7 bases and J gave up 0 bases, with 12 bases separating them. Per germline, CDR1 MNHNS and CDR2 SASEGT. DNA of the CDR3: TGTGCCAGCACCGACCCTCTGGCAACTAATGAAAAACTGTTTTTT. It specifies CASTDPLATNEKLFF.

This clonotype turned up a few times. This chain joins TRBV12-3 or TRBV12-4 and TRBJ2-3; D not resolved. The V end was cut by 2 bases, the J end by 0 bases, with 9 bases between. This CDR3 has 15 amino acids. CDR3 region: CASSLLQPSTDTQYF. The DNA of the CDR3 is TGTGCCAGCAGTTTACTCCAACCTAGCACAGATACGCAGTATTTT.